This is a list of T cell receptor beta chains from one sample in a study of cytomegalovirus exposure and HLA in healthy donors. Clones were read by immunoSEQ multiplex PCR, and TCRdb kept only the in-frame ones, dropping some. The sample carries some 130,000 clones, 60% to 85% recorded once. Sequenced sample: PBMCs. These receptors were collected from a woman between 25 and 40 years old in good health and CMV-seropositive. CDR3s leave out the opening cysteine and the closing phenylalanine or tryptophan.

>10|TRBV28
AIGGYSYEQY
>13|TRBV18
ASSPGTGLNQPQH
>13|TRBV7-8
ASSPLAGVYNEQF
>12|TRBV28
ASSTLAGNTEAF
>13|TRBV28
ASSLGGWGNNEQF
>14|TRBV5-1
ASRRGGLAGAYEQY
>17|TRBV9
ASSVVPRLAGGLTGELF
>16|TRBV28
ASSSPGLAGGKPYEQY
>13|TRBV4-1
ASSQTSGTESEQF
>12|TRBV10-3
AISDVGGEETQY
>10|TRBV4-3
ASSQDRAGLF
>11|TRBV6-5
ASTRGHSYEQY
>13|TRBV19
ASTSTEGDRQTQY
>14|TRBV4-3
ASSQDQRGDTDTQY
>11|TRBV28
ASRKDRIHTIY
>10|TRBV27
ASSPNGQPQH
>14|TRBV7-9
ASSLSLGASSYEQY
>12|TRBV7-2
ASSLATAWVGYT
>14|TRBV7-9
ASSLAQGSSGNTIY
>11|TRBV7-2
ASSPPASPEAF
>11|TRBV28
ASRLNGGEGYT
>15|TRBV13
ASRHGTVTAPDTEAF
>14|TRBV19
ASSIDPRAGTDTQY
>12|TRBV5-8
ASSSRQGWEKLF
>14|TRBV30
AWSRLAGESSYEQY
>13|TRBV10-3
AISEGTSSYNEQF
>10|TRBV4-1
ASSQAPGARF
>12|TRBV15
ATSRDPGVTEAF
>13|TRBV6-1
ASIRTGQGLNEQF
>14|TRBV5-1
ASSLGAQAHYNEQF
>14|TRBV5-4
ASSLGGGHGPDTQY
>12|TRBV4-1
ASSQGQGYETLF
>13|TRBV4-3
ASSQGLGSYNEQF
>12|TRBV5-1
ASSLGGGLDTQY
>11|TRBV5-5
ASSFVQGEGYT
>14|TRBV9
ASSAGSGRGDYGYT
>12|TRBV19
ASNVGQVFQPQH
>14|TRBV4-2
ASSPRGGGTVIGEF
>12|TRBV7-6
ASSERGGRGEQF
>11|TRBV11-2
ASSSHQGGGYT
>14|TRBV5-1
ASRNHPSGGPTTQY
>13|TRBV7-2
ASSLGGQTGYGYT
>11|TRBV28
ASSPGNPYEQY
>11|TRBV5-1
ASSLLENTEAF
>11|TRBV29-1
SVGGEGGQPQH
>13|TRBV7-9
ASSLALAGGPGEI
>14|TRBV4-1
ASSSEAGGSFVEQF
>16|TRBV7-9
ASSTWDRGDSGANVLT
>10|TRBV2
ASNGLDQPQH
>12|TRBV4-2
ASSQDVRGETQY
>13|TRBV6-6
ASKTQGQGREKLF
>14|TRBV5-6
ASSLRLAGGTDTQY
>14|TRBV4-3
ASSQDGDSRGSPLH
>16|TRBV7-6
ASSRETGTSSYNSPLH
>12|TRBV5-6
ASSRAGQGYEQY
>13|TRBV9
ASSAGQRKTGELF
>15|TRBV9
ASSVGGGAHVQETQY